These T cell receptor beta chains were read from a single sample in a study of cytomegalovirus exposure and HLA in healthy donors. Clones were read by immunoSEQ multiplex PCR, and TCRdb kept only the in-frame ones, dropping some. The table has more than 15,000 clones, around 75% seen once; the top ten hold roughly 3.5%. Sequenced: PBMCs. Receptors were obtained from a man aged 18 to 29 in good health and CMV-seronegative. CDR3s include the opening cysteine and the closing phenylalanine or tryptophan. Each record gives: J gene, V gene, CDR3 protein.

J: TRBJ2-7; V: TRBV29-1; CDR3: CSASVGQGYEQYF
J: TRBJ2-7; V: TRBV7-2; CDR3: CASSLDRGFYEQYF
J: TRBJ1-1; V: TRBV25-1; CDR3: CASSVSPGTGTNTEAFF
J: TRBJ2-3; V: TRBV7-7; CDR3: CASSLDRRNTQYF
J: TRBJ1-6; V: TRBV2; CDR3: CATAGSSPLHF
J: TRBJ1-5; V: TRBV2; CDR3: CASSGSTGGNQPQHF
J: TRBJ2-1; V: TRBV6-1; CDR3: CASGIAGGSYNEQFF
J: TRBJ2-3; V: TRBV19; CDR3: CASSIEGTRTDTQYF
J: TRBJ1-1; V: TRBV29-1; CDR3: CSVVGGQGAFF
J: TRBJ1-4; V: TRBV29-1; CDR3: CSVGDRSTNEKLFF
J: TRBJ1-1; V: TRBV10-3; CDR3: CAISSTANTEAFF
J: TRBJ1-6; V: TRBV27; CDR3: CASSFRPFNSPLHF
J: TRBJ1-2; V: TRBV6-6; CDR3: CASSRIIRGSDYGYTF
J: TRBJ2-2; V: TRBV5-1; CDR3: CASSLLIAASGFSGELFF
J: TRBJ2-6; V: TRBV30; CDR3: CAWSPGTGLGANVLTF
J: TRBJ1-2; V: TRBV15; CDR3: CATSRVADSDGYTF
J: TRBJ1-5; V: TRBV6-6; CDR3: CASSYPGDLREPQHF
J: TRBJ1-1; V: TRBV6-1; CDR3: CASSYERPFF
J: TRBJ2-7; V: TRBV4-1; CDR3: CASSPLLAGAYEQYF
J: TRBJ2-7; V: TRBV5-4; CDR3: CATRPDRGYEQYF
J: TRBJ2-7; V: TRBV23-1; CDR3: CASSQSNAGTGRYEQYF
J: TRBJ1-1; V: TRBV30; CDR3: CACFTGDPTEAFF
J: TRBJ2-7; V: TRBV29-1; CDR3: CSVANLGVYEQYF
J: TRBJ1-1; V: TRBV10-3; CDR3: CAITHRGRDTEAFF
J: TRBJ1-4; V: TRBV15; CDR3: CATSSEKGRSEKLFF
J: TRBJ1-1; V: TRBV11-2; CDR3: CASSLDLSEAFF
J: TRBJ1-5; V: TRBV2; CDR3: CASSDGSGWPQHF
J: TRBJ2-7; V: TRBV6-5; CDR3: CASSPAGTGRHEQYF
J: TRBJ1-1; V: TRBV5-1; CDR3: CASSLTGGGSTEAFF
J: TRBJ1-2; V: TRBV18; CDR3: CASSPRQGNNYGYTF
J: TRBJ1-5; V: TRBV28; CDR3: CASSPPPRVRTGQPQHF
J: TRBJ2-7; V: TRBV29-1; CDR3: CSVELGTYEQYF
J: TRBJ2-7; V: TRBV7-9; CDR3: CASSVTGGSDEQYF
J: TRBJ2-3; V: TRBV9; CDR3: CASSVRAGGDTQYF
J: TRBJ2-1; V: TRBV2; CDR3: CASREGGPEQFF
J: TRBJ2-5; V: TRBV30; CDR3: CAANRGGGGETQYF
J: TRBJ1-1; V: TRBV2; CDR3: CASGKTGYTEAFF
J: TRBJ2-2; V: TRBV30; CDR3: CAWVGGRAGELFF
J: TRBJ1-2; V: TRBV6-1; CDR3: CASSARQGANYGYTF
J: TRBJ1-4; V: TRBV5-1; CDR3: CASSFFGGNEKLFF